A selection of T cell receptor beta chains follows, all from one sample in a study of T-cell reconstitution after alpha-beta-depleted transplantation in children. Each CDR3 protein is one row after TCRdb ran MiXCR on the PCR reads. The table lists around 80,000 distinct CDR3 sequences, 15% to 20% of them singletons. The starting material was PBMCs, mostly from graft donor cells, obtained 360 days after TCRalphabeta/CD19-depleted stem cell transplant. All receptors come from a male patient under 10 years old who had a stem cell transplant for acute lymphoblastic leukemia, so the T cells may come from the graft donor. CDR3s leave out the opening cysteine and the closing phenylalanine or tryptophan. Fields, in order: J gene, V gene, CDR3 protein.

TRBJ2-1	TRBV2	AIGSPGLAGGPAGNEQF
TRBJ2-1	TRBV27	ASSLGRLAHEQF
TRBJ1-6	TRBV27	ASSPRRLDNSPLH
TRBJ2-3	TRBV7-9	ASSLYGGDTQY
TRBJ1-1	TRBV11-2	ASSFGTLNTEAF
TRBJ2-5	TRBV7-8	ASSRGTQY
TRBJ1-5	TRBV6-1	ASSSRAFNQPQH
TRBJ2-7	TRBV12-3/TRBV12-4	ASSRQGAYEQY
TRBJ2-1	TRBV6-5	ASSFTGEQF
TRBJ2-4	TRBV20-1	SARVKGQVENIQY
TRBJ2-1	TRBV7-9	AGLRQANEQF
TRBJ2-1	TRBV6-6	ATDGGMYNEQF
TRBJ2-7	TRBV7-9	ASSYPSGGRYEQY
TRBJ2-7	TRBV29-1	SAGLAGAYEQY
TRBJ2-7	TRBV12-3/TRBV12-4	ASSLGLAGHEQY
TRBJ2-2	TRBV6-1	ASTRSPHAGELF
TRBJ1-4	TRBV29-1	SASLRGSWNEKLF
TRBJ2-3	TRBV5-1	ASSLTSGTTDTQY
TRBJ1-1	TRBV4-1	ASSQDAPPERRNTEAF
TRBJ1-2	TRBV20-1	SARDLDAFYGYT
TRBJ2-1	TRBV19	ASSIDSTPYNEQF
TRBJ2-1	TRBV25-1	ASSSRGSGRDNEQF
TRBJ1-1	TRBV10-3	AISEPGQPDEAF
TRBJ2-1	TRBV4-1	ASSQPPRDSYNEQF
TRBJ2-3	TRBV5-1	ASSLAGGRTDTQY
TRBJ2-1	TRBV11-3	ASSSLPGLPDDEQF
TRBJ2-7	TRBV5-1	ASSAGDLYEQY
TRBJ2-1	TRBV10-3	AISESKTGLSYNEQF
TRBJ2-5	TRBV5-6	ASSLGPRGGQETQY
TRBJ1-1	TRBV6-5	ASSYSSGTGLTEAF
TRBJ2-2	TRBV12-3/TRBV12-4	AFSLALGQGKHTGELF
TRBJ2-1	TRBV2	ASPGLAESTTYNEQF
TRBJ2-5	TRBV5-5	ASSFFRAGAIEETQY
TRBJ2-6	TRBV11-2	ASNPSLGQSSGANVLT
TRBJ2-1	TRBV11-2	ASSLYRDPGMPSSYNEQF
TRBJ2-7	TRBV7-9	ASSFPGQGVIEQY
TRBJ2-1	TRBV7-9	ASSHFTSGTYNEQF
TRBJ2-3	TRBV10-3	AISESGDTQY
TRBJ2-5	TRBV5-1	ASSLAGQGRRETQY
TRBJ1-4	TRBV5-1	ASSGRGSGNEKLF